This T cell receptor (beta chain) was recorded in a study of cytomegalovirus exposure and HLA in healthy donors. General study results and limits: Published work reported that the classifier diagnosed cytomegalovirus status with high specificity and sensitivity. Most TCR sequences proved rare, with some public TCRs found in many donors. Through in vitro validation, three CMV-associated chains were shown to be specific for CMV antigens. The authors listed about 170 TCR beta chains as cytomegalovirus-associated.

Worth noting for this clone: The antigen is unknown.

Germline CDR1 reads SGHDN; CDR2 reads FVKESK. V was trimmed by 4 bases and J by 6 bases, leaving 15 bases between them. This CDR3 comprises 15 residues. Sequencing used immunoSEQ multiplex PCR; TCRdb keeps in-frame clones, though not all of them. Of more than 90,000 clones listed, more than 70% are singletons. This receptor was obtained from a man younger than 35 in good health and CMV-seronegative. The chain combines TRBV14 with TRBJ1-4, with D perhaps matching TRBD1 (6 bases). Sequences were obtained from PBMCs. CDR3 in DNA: TGTGCCAGCAGCCTGAGGGGGACAAACCATGAAAAACTGTTTTTT. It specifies CASSLRGTNHEKLFF.